This T cell receptor beta chain emerged from a study of identical twins. In germline, CDR1 is SGHVS, CDR2 FNYEAQ. Trimming removed 4 bases at V and 11 bases at J, with 17 bases between. The CDR3 is 13 amino acids. One entry per CDR3 protein, called by TCRdb with MiXCR from the 5' RACE reads. The sample shows roughly 250,000 distinct CDR3 sequences, 11% to 15% of them seen only once. The TCR originated in a woman younger than 30 in good health. J is TRBJ1-1 and V is TRBV7-6, with D possibly matching TRBD1 (5 bases). The specimen was memory (CD45RO+) T cells sorted from blood. CDR3 DNA sequence: TGTGCCAGCAGCTGGCTAGAGTCAGGGAAGGCTTTCTTT. Amino acid sequence: CASSWLESGKAFF. Looking up the rest from reference TRBV7-6 and TRBJ1-1 gives the full variable domain: GAGVSQSPRYKVTKRGQDVALRCDPISGHVSLYWYRQALGQGPEFLTYFNYEAQQDKSGLPNDRFSAERPEGSISTLTIQRTEQRDSAMYRCASSWLESGKAFFGQGTRLTVV.